Listed below are T cell receptor beta chains from one sample, sequenced in a study of T cell responses to AZD1222 COVID-19 vaccine. Measured with immunoSEQ multiplex PCR; TCRdb has only the in-frame clones, and not every one. The sample consists of some 150,000 clones, roughly 90% of them appearing once. The sequencing here drew on peripheral blood, taken on day 0 of AZD1222 vaccination. These receptors were obtained from an adult in good health. Both conserved end residues are part of each CDR3. Fields, in order: CDR3 length, V gene, J gene, clone size, D gene, CDR3 protein, CDR3 DNA. The D gene is left open where the match is weak. The size entry is marked missing in some rows and otherwise reads once, few, many or a size class.

len: 13; v_gene: TRBV11-3; j_gene: TRBJ2-5; abundance: NA; d_gene: NA; CDR3aa: CASGRGPQETQYF; CDR3nt: TGTGCCAGCGGTCGGGGTCCCCAAGAGACCCAGTACTTC
len: 17; v_gene: TRBV28; j_gene: TRBJ1-2; abundance: NA; d_gene: NA; CDR3aa: CASSLYSSRGSIYGYTF; CDR3nt: TGTGCCAGCAGTTTATACTCTTCCAGGGGTTCTATCTATGGCTACACCTTC
len: 14; v_gene: TRBV4-2; j_gene: TRBJ1-2; abundance: NA; d_gene: NA; CDR3aa: CASSQEGPDYGYTF; CDR3nt: TGTGCCAGCAGCCAAGAAGGCCCCGACTATGGCTACACCTTC
len: 15; v_gene: TRBV28; j_gene: TRBJ1-6; abundance: NA; d_gene: NA; CDR3aa: CASSLARGGNSPLHF; CDR3nt: TGTGCCAGCAGCCTAGCTAGGGGCGGGAATTCACCCCTCCACTTT
len: 15; v_gene: TRBV5-1; j_gene: TRBJ1-6; abundance: NA; d_gene: NA; CDR3aa: CASSLGGSDNSPLHF; CDR3nt: TGCGCCAGCAGCTTGGGAGGGTCAGATAATTCACCCCTCCACTTT
len: 14; v_gene: TRBV6-6; j_gene: TRBJ2-1; abundance: NA; d_gene: TRBD2; CDR3aa: CAGTSGGPDNEQFF; CDR3nt: TGTGCCGGAACTAGCGGGGGACCTGACAATGAGCAGTTCTTC
len: 18; v_gene: TRBV15; j_gene: TRBJ1-6; abundance: NA; d_gene: TRBD1; CDR3aa: CATSSFETGGFYNSPLHF; CDR3nt: TGTGCCACCAGCAGTTTCGAGACAGGGGGCTTCTATAATTCACCCCTCCACTTT
len: 16; v_gene: TRBV12-5; j_gene: TRBJ2-5; abundance: once; d_gene: NA; CDR3aa: CASGSGVLPYQETQYF; CDR3nt: TGTGCTAGTGGTTCAGGGGTTTTACCGTACCAAGAGACCCAGTACTTC
len: 17; v_gene: TRBV5-5; j_gene: TRBJ1-4; abundance: NA; d_gene: NA; CDR3aa: CASSLDIPGVTNEKLFF; CDR3nt: TGTGCCAGCAGCTTGGATATTCCGGGAGTCACTAATGAAAAACTGTTTTTT
len: 14; v_gene: TRBV11-2; j_gene: TRBJ2-3; abundance: NA; d_gene: NA; CDR3aa: CASSLRPSEDTQYF; CDR3nt: TGTGCCAGCAGCTTACGTCCCTCAGAAGATACGCAGTATTTT
len: 14; v_gene: TRBV5-1; j_gene: TRBJ2-2; abundance: NA; d_gene: TRBD1; CDR3aa: CASNGQGNTGELFF; CDR3nt: TGCGCCAGCAACGGACAGGGGAACACCGGGGAGCTGTTTTTT